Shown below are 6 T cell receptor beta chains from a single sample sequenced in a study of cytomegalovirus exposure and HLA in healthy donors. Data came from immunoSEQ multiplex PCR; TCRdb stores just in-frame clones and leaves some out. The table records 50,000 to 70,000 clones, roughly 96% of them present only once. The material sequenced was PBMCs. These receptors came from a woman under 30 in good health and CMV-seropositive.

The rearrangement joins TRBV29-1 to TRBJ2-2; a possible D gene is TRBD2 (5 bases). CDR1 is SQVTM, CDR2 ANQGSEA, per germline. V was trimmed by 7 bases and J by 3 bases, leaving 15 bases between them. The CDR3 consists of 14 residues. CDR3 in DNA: TGCAGCGCCAAATCTGGACTGGACACCGGGGAGCTGTTTTTT. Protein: CSAKSGLDTGELFF.

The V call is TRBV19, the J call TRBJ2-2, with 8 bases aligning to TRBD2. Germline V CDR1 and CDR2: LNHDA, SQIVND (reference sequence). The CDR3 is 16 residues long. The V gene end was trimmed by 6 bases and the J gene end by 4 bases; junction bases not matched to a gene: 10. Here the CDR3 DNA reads TGTGCCAGTAGCCCTACGGGGGGGCTTTTCACCGGGGAGCTGTTTTTT. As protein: CASSPTGGLFTGELFF.

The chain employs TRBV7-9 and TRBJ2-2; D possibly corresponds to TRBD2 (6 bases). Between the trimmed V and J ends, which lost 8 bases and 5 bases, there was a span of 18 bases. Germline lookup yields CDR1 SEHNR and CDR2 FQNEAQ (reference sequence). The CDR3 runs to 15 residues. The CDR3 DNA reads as TGTGCCAGCGAAGGCCCCGCGGGGCTTACCGGGGAGCTGTTTTTT. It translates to CASEGPAGLTGELFF.

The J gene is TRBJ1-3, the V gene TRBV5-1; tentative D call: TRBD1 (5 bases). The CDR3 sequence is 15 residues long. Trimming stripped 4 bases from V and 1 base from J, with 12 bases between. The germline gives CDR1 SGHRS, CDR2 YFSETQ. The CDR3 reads CASSRWGHSGNTIYF. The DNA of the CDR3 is TGCGCCAGCAGCAGGTGGGGCCATTCTGGAAACACCATATATTTT.

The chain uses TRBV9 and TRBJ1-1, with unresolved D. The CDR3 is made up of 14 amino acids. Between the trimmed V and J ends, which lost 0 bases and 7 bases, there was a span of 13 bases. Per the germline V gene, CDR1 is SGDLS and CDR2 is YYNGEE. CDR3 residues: CASSVDLRASEAFF. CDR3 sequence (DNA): TGTGCCAGCAGCGTAGATCTGAGGGCTAGTGAAGCTTTCTTT.

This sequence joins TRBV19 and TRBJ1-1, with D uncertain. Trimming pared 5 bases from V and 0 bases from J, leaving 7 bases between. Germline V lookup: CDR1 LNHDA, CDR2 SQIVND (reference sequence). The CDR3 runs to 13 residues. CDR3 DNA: TGTGCCAGTAGTGCGCAAGTGAACACTGAAGCTTTCTTT. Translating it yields CASSAQVNTEAFF. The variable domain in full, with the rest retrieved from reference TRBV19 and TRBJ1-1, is DGGITQSPKYLFRKEGQNVTLSCEQNLNHDAMYWYRQDPGQGLRLIYYSQIVNDFQKGDIAEGYSVSREKKESFPLTVTSAQKNPTAFYLCASSAQVNTEAFFGQGTRLTVV.